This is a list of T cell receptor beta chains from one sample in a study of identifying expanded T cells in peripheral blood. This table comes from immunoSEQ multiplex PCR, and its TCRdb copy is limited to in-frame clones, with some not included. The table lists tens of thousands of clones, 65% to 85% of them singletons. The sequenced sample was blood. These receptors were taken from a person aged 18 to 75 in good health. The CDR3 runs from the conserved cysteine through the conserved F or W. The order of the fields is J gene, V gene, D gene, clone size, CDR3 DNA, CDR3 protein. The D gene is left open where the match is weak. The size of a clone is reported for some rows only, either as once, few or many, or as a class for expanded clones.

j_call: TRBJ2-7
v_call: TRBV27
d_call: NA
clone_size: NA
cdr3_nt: TGTGCCAGCAGTTCGTCTGGTAAACCATACGAGCAGTACTTC
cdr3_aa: CASSSSGKPYEQYF

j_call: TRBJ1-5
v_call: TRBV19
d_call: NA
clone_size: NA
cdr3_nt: TGTGCCAGTAGTAGCCAGGGAGATCAGCCCCAGCATTTT
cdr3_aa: CASSSQGDQPQHF

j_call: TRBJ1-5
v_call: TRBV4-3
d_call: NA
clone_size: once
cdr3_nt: TGCGCCAGCAGCCATGGCATTAGGGGTATCGGCAATCAGCCCCAGCATTTT
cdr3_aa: CASSHGIRGIGNQPQHF

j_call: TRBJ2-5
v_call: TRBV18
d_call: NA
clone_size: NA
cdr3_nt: TGTGCCAGCTCGCAGGGACCCCCGGTTGAGACCCAGTACTTC
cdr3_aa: CASSQGPPVETQYF

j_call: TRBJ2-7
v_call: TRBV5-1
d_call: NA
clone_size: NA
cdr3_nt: TGCGCCAGCAGCTCTACCGGGACGGCGACCTACGAGCAGTACTTC
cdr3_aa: CASSSTGTATYEQYF

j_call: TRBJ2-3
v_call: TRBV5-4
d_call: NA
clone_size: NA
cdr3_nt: TGTGCCAGCAGATGGGACTTCCGCAGCACAGATACGCAGTATTTT
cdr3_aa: CASRWDFRSTDTQYF

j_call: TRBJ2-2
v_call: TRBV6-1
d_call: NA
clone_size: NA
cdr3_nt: TGTGCAAGCACGGAACCCATGAACACCGGGGAGCTGTTTTTT
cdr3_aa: CASTEPMNTGELFF

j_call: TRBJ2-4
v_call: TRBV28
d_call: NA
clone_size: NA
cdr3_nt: TGTGCCAGCAGGACAGACAGGCTCCTAGCCAAAAACATTCAGTACTTC
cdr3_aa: CASRTDRLLAKNIQYF

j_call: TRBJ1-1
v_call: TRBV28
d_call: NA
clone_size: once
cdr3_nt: TGTGCCAGCAGTTTCACAGGGAACACTGAAGCTTTCTTT
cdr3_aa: CASSFTGNTEAFF

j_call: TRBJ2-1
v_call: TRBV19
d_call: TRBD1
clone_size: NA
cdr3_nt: TGTGCCAGTAGTATTGTAACCGGACAGGGGGGACACAATGAGCAGTTCTTC
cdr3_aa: CASSIVTGQGGHNEQFF

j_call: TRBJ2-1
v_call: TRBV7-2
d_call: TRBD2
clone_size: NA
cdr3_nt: TGTGCCAGCAGCCGATACCTTCCTAGCGGTTCCTACAATGAGCAGTTCTTC
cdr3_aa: CASSRYLPSGSYNEQFF

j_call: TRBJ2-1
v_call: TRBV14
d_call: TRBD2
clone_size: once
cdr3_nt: TGTGCCAGCAGCCAAGATGTAGTAGCGGGAAGCCTACCTGGGAATGAGCAGTTCTTC
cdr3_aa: CASSQDVVAGSLPGNEQFF

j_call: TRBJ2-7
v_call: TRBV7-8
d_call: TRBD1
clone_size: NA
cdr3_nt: TGTGCCAGCAGCTCCGGGACAGCCTCTATAGAGCAGTACTTC
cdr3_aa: CASSSGTASIEQYF

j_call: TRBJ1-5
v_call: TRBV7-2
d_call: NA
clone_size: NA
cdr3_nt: TGTGCCAGCAGCTTAGGACAGTGGAGCAATCAGCCCCAGCATTTT
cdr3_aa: CASSLGQWSNQPQHF

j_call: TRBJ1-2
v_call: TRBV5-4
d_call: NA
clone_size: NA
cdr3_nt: TGTGCCAGCAGCTCCTCGGGGAACTATGGCTACACCTTC
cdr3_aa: CASSSSGNYGYTF

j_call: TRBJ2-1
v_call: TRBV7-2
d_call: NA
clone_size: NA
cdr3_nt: TGTGCCAGCAGCTTAGTGGCCGTCGATGAGCAGTTCTTC
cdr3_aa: CASSLVAVDEQFF

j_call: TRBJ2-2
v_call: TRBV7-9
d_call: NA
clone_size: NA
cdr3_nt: TGTGCCAGCAGCCCCCAGGCGAACACCGGGGAGCTGTTTTTT
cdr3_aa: CASSPQANTGELFF

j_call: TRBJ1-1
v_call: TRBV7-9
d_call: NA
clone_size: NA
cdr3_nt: TGTGCCAGCAGCATCATCCAGGGTGTTACTGAAGCTTTCTTT
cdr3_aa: CASSIIQGVTEAFF

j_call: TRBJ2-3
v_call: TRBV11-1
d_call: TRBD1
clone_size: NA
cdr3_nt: TGTGCCAGCAGCCGGGACAGGGGCCGCACAGATACGCAGTATTTT
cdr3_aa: CASSRDRGRTDTQYF

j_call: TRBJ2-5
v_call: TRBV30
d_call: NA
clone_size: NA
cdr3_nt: TGTGCCTGGAGCCTTCTCCCTAGGGGGTTGGGGGAGACCCAGTACTTC
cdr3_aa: CAWSLLPRGLGETQYF

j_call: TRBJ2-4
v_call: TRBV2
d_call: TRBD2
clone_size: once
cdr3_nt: TGTGCCAGCAGGGATGGACTAGCGGAGCCGGACATTCAGTACTTC
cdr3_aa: CASRDGLAEPDIQYF

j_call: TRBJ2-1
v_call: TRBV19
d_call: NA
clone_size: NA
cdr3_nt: TGTGCCAGTAGTATTACGGGACCTAGTACGATCGATGAGCAGTTCTTC
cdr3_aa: CASSITGPSTIDEQFF

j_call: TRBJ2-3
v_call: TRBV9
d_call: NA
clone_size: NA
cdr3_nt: TGTGCCAGCAGCGTAGCGGGTAGACCGGATACGCAGTATTTT
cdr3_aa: CASSVAGRPDTQYF

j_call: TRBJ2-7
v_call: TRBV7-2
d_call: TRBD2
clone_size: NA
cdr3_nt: TGTGCCAGCAGCTGGGAGCTAGCGGGACCCTACGAGCAGTACTTC
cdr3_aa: CASSWELAGPYEQYF

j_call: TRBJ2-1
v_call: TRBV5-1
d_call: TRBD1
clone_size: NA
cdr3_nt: TGCGCCAGCAGCTTCGGGGACAGGGGCTACAATGAGCAGTTCTTC
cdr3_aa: CASSFGDRGYNEQFF

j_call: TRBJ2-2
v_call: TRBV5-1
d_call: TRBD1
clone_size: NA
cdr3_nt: TGCGCCAGCAGCTTCGGGACAGGGGCGGCGGGGGAGCTGTTTTTT
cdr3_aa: CASSFGTGAAGELFF

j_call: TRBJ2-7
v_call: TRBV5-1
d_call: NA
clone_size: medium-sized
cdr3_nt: TGCGCCAGCAGCTTGGGACAGGAGTCCTACTACGAGCAGTACTTC
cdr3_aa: CASSLGQESYYEQYF

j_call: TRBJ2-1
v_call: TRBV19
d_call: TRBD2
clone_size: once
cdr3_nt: TGTGCCAGTAGCCCGGGACTAGCGGGAAATGAGCAGTTCTTC
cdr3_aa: CASSPGLAGNEQFF

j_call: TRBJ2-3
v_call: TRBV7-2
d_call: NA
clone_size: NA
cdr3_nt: TGTGCCAGCAGTTCGAGGGCCTTTGGCACAGATACGCAGTATTTT
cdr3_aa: CASSSRAFGTDTQYF

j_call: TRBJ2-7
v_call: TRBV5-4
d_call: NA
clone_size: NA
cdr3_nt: TGTGCCAGCAGCCAGACCGGGAACTCCTACGAGCAGTACTTC
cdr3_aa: CASSQTGNSYEQYF

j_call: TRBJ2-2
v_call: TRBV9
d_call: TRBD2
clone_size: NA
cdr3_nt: TGTGCCAGCAGCGCGACGCCCGGGACTAAGAACACCGGGGAGCTGTTTTTT
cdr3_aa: CASSATPGTKNTGELFF